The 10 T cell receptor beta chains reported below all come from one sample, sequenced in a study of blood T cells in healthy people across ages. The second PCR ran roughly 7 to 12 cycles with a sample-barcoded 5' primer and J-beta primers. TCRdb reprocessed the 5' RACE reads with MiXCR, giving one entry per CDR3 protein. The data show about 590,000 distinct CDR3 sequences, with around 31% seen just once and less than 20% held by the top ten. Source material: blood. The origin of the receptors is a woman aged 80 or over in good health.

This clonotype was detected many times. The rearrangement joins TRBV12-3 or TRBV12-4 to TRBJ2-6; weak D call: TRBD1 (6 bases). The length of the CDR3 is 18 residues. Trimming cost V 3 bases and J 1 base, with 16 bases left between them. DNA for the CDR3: TGTGCCAGCAGTTTTTGGTCAGGGGCCTTGTCTGGGGCCAACGTCCTGACTTTC. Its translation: CASSFWSGALSGANVLTF.

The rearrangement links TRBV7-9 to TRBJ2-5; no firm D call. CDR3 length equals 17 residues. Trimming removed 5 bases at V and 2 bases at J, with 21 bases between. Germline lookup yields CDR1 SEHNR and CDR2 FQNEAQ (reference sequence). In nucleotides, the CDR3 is TGTGCCAGCAGCCCAGGTTACATGGTAGCACGGCAAGAGACCCAGTACTTC. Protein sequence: CASSPGYMVARQETQYF.

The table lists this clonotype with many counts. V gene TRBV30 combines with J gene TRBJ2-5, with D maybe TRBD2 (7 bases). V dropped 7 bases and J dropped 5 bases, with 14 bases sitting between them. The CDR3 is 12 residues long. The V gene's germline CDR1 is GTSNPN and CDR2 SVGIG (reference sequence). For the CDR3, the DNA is TGTGCCTACTCGGGGGGCAAGGAGACCCAGTACTTC. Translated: CAYSGGKETQYF.

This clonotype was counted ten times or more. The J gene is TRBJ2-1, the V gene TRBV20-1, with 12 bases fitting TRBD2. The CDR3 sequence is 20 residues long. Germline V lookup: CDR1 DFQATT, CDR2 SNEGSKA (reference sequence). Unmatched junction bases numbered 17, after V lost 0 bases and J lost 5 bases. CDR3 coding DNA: TGCAGTGCTAGAGATCTATCACCTAGCGGGGGGGCCTTGTTTAACAATGAGCAGTTCTTC. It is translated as CSARDLSPSGGALFNNEQFF.

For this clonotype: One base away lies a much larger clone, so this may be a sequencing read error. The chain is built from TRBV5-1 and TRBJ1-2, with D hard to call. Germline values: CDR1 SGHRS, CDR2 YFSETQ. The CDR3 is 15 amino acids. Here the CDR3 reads CAGSLSMTASYGYTF. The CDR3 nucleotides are TGCGCCGGCAGCTTATCTATGACTGCCTCCTATGGCTACACCTTC.

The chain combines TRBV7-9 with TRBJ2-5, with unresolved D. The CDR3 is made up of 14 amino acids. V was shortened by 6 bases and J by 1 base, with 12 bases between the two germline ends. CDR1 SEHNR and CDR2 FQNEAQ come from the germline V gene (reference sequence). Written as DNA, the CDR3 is TGTGCCAGCAGGCCAGGCGGAACCCAAGAGACCCAGTACTTC. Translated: CASRPGGTQETQYF.

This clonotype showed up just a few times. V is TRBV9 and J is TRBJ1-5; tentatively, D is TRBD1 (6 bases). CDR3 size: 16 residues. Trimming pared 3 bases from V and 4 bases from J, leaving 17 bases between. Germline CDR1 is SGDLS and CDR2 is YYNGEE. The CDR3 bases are TGTGCCAGCAGCGGAGAAGGGGGTGGTAGAAATCAGCCCCAGCATTTT. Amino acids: CASSGEGGGRNQPQHF. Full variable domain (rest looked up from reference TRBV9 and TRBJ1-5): DSGVTQTPKHLITATGQRVTLRCSPRSGDLSVYWYQQSLDQGLQFLIQYYNGEERAKGNILERFSAQQFPDLHSELNLSSLELGDSALYFCASSGEGGGRNQPQHFGDGTRLSIL.

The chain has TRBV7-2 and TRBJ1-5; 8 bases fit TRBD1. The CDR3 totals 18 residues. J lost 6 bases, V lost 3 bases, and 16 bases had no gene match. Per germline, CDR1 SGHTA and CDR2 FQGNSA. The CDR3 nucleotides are TGTGCCAGCAGCTTCAGAAAGTTAGGGACAGGAGGGGGTCAGCCCCAGCATTTT. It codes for CASSFRKLGTGGGQPQHF.

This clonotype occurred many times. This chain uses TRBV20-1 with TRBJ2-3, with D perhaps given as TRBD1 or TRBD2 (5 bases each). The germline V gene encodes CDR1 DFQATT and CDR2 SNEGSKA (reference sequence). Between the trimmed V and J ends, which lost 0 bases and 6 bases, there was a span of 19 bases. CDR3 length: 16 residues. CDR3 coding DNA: TGCAGTGCTAGAGATGAGGGGTCTGCATTCTGGGATACGCAGTATTTT. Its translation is CSARDEGSAFWDTQYF.

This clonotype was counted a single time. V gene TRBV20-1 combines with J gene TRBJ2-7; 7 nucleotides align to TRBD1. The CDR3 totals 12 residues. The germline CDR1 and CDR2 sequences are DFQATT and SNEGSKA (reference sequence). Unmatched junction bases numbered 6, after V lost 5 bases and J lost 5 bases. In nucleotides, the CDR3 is TGCAGTGCTTCTTACAGGGGCCACGAGCAGTACTTC. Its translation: CSASYRGHEQYF.